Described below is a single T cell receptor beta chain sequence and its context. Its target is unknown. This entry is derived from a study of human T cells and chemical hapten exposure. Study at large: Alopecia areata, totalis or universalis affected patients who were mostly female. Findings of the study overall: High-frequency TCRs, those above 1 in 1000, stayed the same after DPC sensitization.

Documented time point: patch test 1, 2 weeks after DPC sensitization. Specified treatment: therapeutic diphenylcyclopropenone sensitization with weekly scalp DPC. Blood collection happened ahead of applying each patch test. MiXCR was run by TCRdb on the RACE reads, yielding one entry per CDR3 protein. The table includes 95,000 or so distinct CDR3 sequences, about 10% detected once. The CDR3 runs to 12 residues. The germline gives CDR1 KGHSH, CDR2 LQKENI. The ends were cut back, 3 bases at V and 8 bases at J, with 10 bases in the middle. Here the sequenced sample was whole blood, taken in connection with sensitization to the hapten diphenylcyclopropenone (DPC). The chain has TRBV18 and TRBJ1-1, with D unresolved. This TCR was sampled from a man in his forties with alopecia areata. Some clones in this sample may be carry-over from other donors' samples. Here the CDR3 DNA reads TGTGCCAGCTCACCCGGCCGGATAGAAGCTTTCTTT. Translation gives CASSPGRIEAFF.